The T cell receptor beta chain under discussion was sequenced for a study of blood T cells in healthy people across ages. Ranging in age from roughly 6 to 90, the donors were healthy Caucasian individuals from Russia. From germline, CDR1 is SGHRS and CDR2 YFSETQ. The V end lost 0 bases, the J end lost 2 bases, and 11 bases lay between the germline ends. The CDR3 runs to 15 residues. Primers used in a second PCR of about 7 to 11 cycles were a sample-barcoded 5' primer and a J-beta primer mix. TCRdb reanalysed the 5' RACE reads using MiXCR and keeps one entry per CDR3 protein. The sample gives 800,000 to 950,000 distinct CDR3 sequences, roughly 28% of which show up once; about 9.4% is in the top ten. Another study also made use of these data, one on T cells of mothers and their children.

The chain has TRBV5-1 and TRBJ1-2; no clear D gene. The TCR comes from a woman aged 40 to 50 in good health. The source material was blood. CDR3 nucleotides: TGCGCCAGCAGCTTGGCCTCGGTTCTGAACTATGGCTACACCTTC. It specifies CASSLASVLNYGYTF.